The entry below describes one TCR beta chain. Its antigen is not known. These data are taken from a study of T cell repertoires in cytomegalovirus infection. Looking at the study overall: Matching HLA type, along with CMV infection, was indicated by public TCR beta signatures. Study-wide results and limits: HLA-C-restricted CMV clonotypes gave the most frequent clonotype in two of eight donors. Based on cumulative public TCR beta family frequency, carriers of CMV plus the relevant HLA were identified.

This CDR3 is built from 12 residues. Germline values: CDR1 SQVTM, CDR2 ANQGSEA. Trimming cost V 3 bases and J 7 bases; bases outside gene matches: 5. TCRdb independently ran MiXCR on the reads; one entry per CDR3 protein. This table has roughly 130,000 distinct CDR3 sequences, almost 9% appearing once. This chain connects TRBV29-1 to TRBJ1-1, with 7 bases fitting TRBD1. This sequence originates from a human donor in good health (CMV status not recorded). Some clones in this sample may be carry-over from other donors' samples. The sample was PBMCs. The CDR3: CSVDWGTDEAFF. The CDR3 nucleotides are TGCAGCGTTGATTGGGGGACAGATGAAGCTTTCTTT.